The 20 T cell receptor beta chains listed next were all sequenced from one sample in a study of shared clonotypes between healthy human individuals. Cells designated naive CD8 were CD45RO-negative and were positively selected for CCR7, with terminally differentiated effector memory CD45RA+ cells excluded. The assay was immunoSEQ multiplex PCR, and TCRdb's table has in-frame clones only and misses some. The sample shows about 820,000 clones, around 93% of them seen only once. Sequenced: naive CD8+ T cells sorted from blood. The origin of the receptors is a man younger than 45 in good health.

The chain is built from TRBV30 and TRBJ2-7, with D perhaps TRBD1 (6 bases). The CDR3 is 13 residues long. V was shortened by 4 bases and J by 4 bases, with 14 bases between the two germline ends. Germline values: CDR1 GTSNPN, CDR2 SVGIG (reference sequence). CDR3 in amino acids: CAWIGQGKYEQYF. DNA for the CDR3: TGTGCCTGGATAGGGCAGGGGAAGTACGAGCAGTACTTC.

This sequence joins TRBV28 and TRBJ1-1; D is unclear. V lost 7 bases to trimming and J lost 1 base, with 10 bases between them. Germline V gives CDR1 MDHEN, CDR2 SYDVKM. This CDR3 comprises 13 residues. The CDR3 coding sequence is TGTGCCAGCAACCTTTCGGAGAACACTGAAGCTTTCTTT. Translating gives CASNLSENTEAFF. The full variable domain, completed using reference TRBV28 and TRBJ1-1, is DVKVTQSSRYLVKRTGEKVFLECVQDMDHENMFWYRQDPGLGLRLIYFSYDVKMKEKGDIPEGYSVSREKKERFSLILESASTNQTSMYLCASNLSENTEAFFGQGTRLTVV.

The chain has TRBV7-8 and TRBJ1-1; D may be TRBD1 (5 bases). Germline loops: CDR1 SGHVS, CDR2 FQNEAQ. Trimming shortened V by 1 base and J by 5 bases, and 11 bases separated the two germline ends. This CDR3 contains 14 residues. In DNA form, the CDR3 reads TGTGCCAGCAGCTTAGGATCGGGGGAAACTGAAGCTTTCTTT. Translation gives CASSLGSGETEAFF.

The gene calls are TRBV9 and TRBJ2-7, with TRBD1 matching over 8 bases. The CDR3 is 14 residues long. CDR1 is SGDLS, CDR2 YYNGEE, per germline. The J segment lost 2 bases and the V segment lost 4 bases, leaving 5 bases of the junction unmatched. This CDR3 reads CASSPDRGTYEQYF. The CDR3, as DNA: TGTGCCAGCAGCCCAGACAGGGGAACCTACGAGCAGTACTTC.

The rearrangement uses TRBV29-1 and TRBJ2-7; D possibly corresponds to TRBD2 (5 bases). The CDR3 totals 14 residues. Germline CDR1 SQVTM, CDR2 ANQGSEA. Trimming removed 3 bases from V and 7 bases from J, with 19 bases in between. The CDR3 here is CSVDGVGRSGEQYF. The CDR3 region has the DNA TGCAGCGTTGATGGCGTTGGCCGCTCGGGAGAGCAGTACTTC.

The V and J genes are TRBV6-5 and TRBJ2-7; perhaps TRBD2 as D (6 bases). Deletions cut 0 bases from V and 5 bases from J, with 14 bases between. This CDR3 has 15 amino acids. CDR1 MNHEY and CDR2 SVGAGI come from the germline V gene. The CDR3 here is CASSYSTGGGNEQYF. Written as DNA, the CDR3 is TGTGCCAGCAGTTACTCTACCGGGGGAGGAAACGAGCAGTACTTC.

Notes on this clone: In the same sample, other DNA sequences code for this CDR3. The chain recombines TRBV11-2 with TRBJ2-7; D is perhaps TRBD1 or TRBD2 (5 bases each). This CDR3 region has 15 residues. In germline, CDR1 is SGHAT, CDR2 FQNNGV. V shed 0 bases and J shed 0 bases, with 9 bases lying between them. CDR3 DNA sequence: TGTGCCAGCAGCTTAGAAGCAGGGAGCTCCTACGAGCAGTACTTC. Its translation: CASSLEAGSSYEQYF.

This clone was recorded once. The chain links TRBV29-1 to TRBJ2-7, with D unclear. Germline CDR1 is SQVTM and CDR2 is ANQGSEA. Trimming left V 4 bases short and J 1 base short, with 8 bases between. The CDR3 has 12 residues. This chain's CDR3 is CSVVGFSYEQYF. CDR3 nucleotides: TGCAGCGTTGTTGGCTTTTCCTACGAGCAGTACTTC.

The chain has TRBV11-2 and TRBJ2-7, with a weak D call TRBD2 (5 bases). The length of the CDR3 is 13 residues. Germline V gene sequence: CDR1 SGHAT, CDR2 FQNNGV. V gave up 4 bases and J gave up 3 bases, with 10 bases separating them. The CDR3 DNA is TGTGCCAGCAGCTCGGACTCGATCTACGAGCAGTACTTC. Its protein is CASSSDSIYEQYF.

The rearrangement uses TRBV28 and TRBJ2-7, with D perhaps matching TRBD1 (6 bases). V was pared by 3 bases and J by 0 bases, with 18 bases between. The CDR3 loop spans 17 amino acids. Germline CDR1 MDHEN, CDR2 SYDVKM. Written as DNA, the CDR3 is TGTGCCAGCAGTTTGGGAGTCGGGCAGGGGAGCTCCTACGAGCAGTACTTC. This encodes CASSLGVGQGSSYEQYF.

J is TRBJ2-7 and V is TRBV28, with D possibly being TRBD2 (5 bases). The length of the CDR3 is 12 residues. The V end was cut by 7 bases, the J end by 1 base, with 8 bases between. Germline V gene lookup returns CDR1 MDHEN and CDR2 SYDVKM. CDR3 DNA sequence: TGTGCCAGCATATCGGGGTCCTACGAGCAGTACTTC. It specifies CASISGSYEQYF.

The chain employs TRBV27 and TRBJ2-7; D is unclear. CDR3 length: 12 amino acids. Per germline, CDR1 MNHEY and CDR2 SMNVEV (reference sequence). Trimming cost V 8 bases and J 6 bases, with 14 bases left between them. The CDR3 DNA sequence: TGTGCCAGCTCCCGGTTGGAGAGCGAGCAGTACTTC. Amino acids: CASSRLESEQYF.

The chain links TRBV27 to TRBJ2-1; TRBD1 matches 8 bases. Germline lookup yields CDR1 MNHEY and CDR2 SMNVEV (reference sequence). The CDR3 length is 15 residues. Unmatched junction bases numbered 6, after V lost 6 bases and J lost 2 bases. DNA for the CDR3: TGTGCCAGCAGCCCCGGGACAGGAGCCTACAATGAGCAGTTCTTC. Translated, it gives CASSPGTGAYNEQFF.

This clone was found once. This chain links TRBV7-2 with TRBJ2-7; 12 bases agree with TRBD2. CDR3 length: 15 residues. With V trimmed by 5 bases and J by 4 bases, 6 bases remained unmatched. Per the germline V gene, CDR1 is SGHTA and CDR2 is FQGNSA. DNA of the CDR3: TGTGCCAGCAGCCAACTAGCGGGAGGTGGGTACGAGCAGTACTTC. Encoded protein: CASSQLAGGGYEQYF.

The chain has TRBV13 and TRBJ1-1, with D unclear. Germline assignment: CDR1 PRHDT and CDR2 FYEKMQ (reference sequence). Trimming removed 0 bases from V and 3 bases from J, with 2 bases in between. The CDR3 totals 12 residues. CDR3 in DNA: TGTGCCAGCAGCTTAGGTCACACTGAAGCTTTCTTT. This translates into CASSLGHTEAFF. The full variable domain, its missing parts supplied by reference TRBV13 and TRBJ1-1, is AAGVIQSPRHLIKEKRETATLKCYPIPRHDTVYWYQQGPGQDPQFLISFYEKMQSDKGSIPDRFSAQQFSDYHSELNMSSLELGDSALYFCASSLGHTEAFFGQGTRLTVV.

Points on this clone: The sample has other DNA sequences that encode this CDR3 too. The chain carries TRBV11-2 and TRBJ2-7, with a tentative D call TRBD2 (6 bases). This CDR3 has 13 amino acids. The germline V and J ends were trimmed by 5 bases and 1 base, with 9 bases remaining between them. CDR1 SGHAT and CDR2 FQNNGV come from the germline V gene. The CDR3 protein is CASSVGSSYEQYF. CDR3 sequence (DNA): TGTGCCAGCAGCGTCGGGAGTTCCTACGAGCAGTACTTC.

The chain carries TRBV5-6 and TRBJ2-1; D is unresolved. This CDR3 is built from 13 residues. V was cut by 0 bases and J by 6 bases, with 7 bases left in between. Germline V lookup: CDR1 SGHDT, CDR2 YYEEEE. The CDR3 DNA reads TGTGCCAGCAGCTTGGATCTGTTCAATGAGCAGTTCTTC. Protein product: CASSLDLFNEQFF.

Concerning this clone: The same CDR3 is also encoded by other DNA sequences in this sample. J is TRBJ2-7 and V is TRBV7-9, with TRBD2 as a possible D gene (5 bases). CDR1 is SEHNR and CDR2 is FQNEAQ in the germline V gene (reference sequence). The germline V and J ends were trimmed by 5 bases and 3 bases, with 11 bases remaining between them. The CDR3 has 13 amino acids. CDR3 residues: CASSPRDYYEQYF. The CDR3 DNA follows: TGTGCCAGCAGCCCGCGCGACTACTACGAGCAGTACTTC.

This clone was recorded once. CDR3 bases: TGCGCCAGCAGCCTAGAAGGCGGCAGGGTAACAGATACGCAGTATTTT. Protein product: CASSLEGGRVTDTQYF. The chain uses TRBV4-1 and TRBJ2-3; tentatively, D is TRBD1 (5 bases). V lost 4 bases to trimming and J lost 3 bases, with 17 bases between them. CDR3 length: 16 amino acids. Germline V gene data show CDR1 as MGHRA and CDR2 as YSYEKL.

This rearrangement joins TRBV11-2 to TRBJ2-2, with D tentatively TRBD1 or TRBD2 (6 bases each). The CDR3 has 17 amino acids. V was trimmed by 2 bases and J by 0 bases, leaving 13 bases between them. Germline V gives CDR1 SGHAT, CDR2 FQNNGV. CDR3 in DNA: TGTGCCAGCAGCTTACCGGTCCGGGGGCCGAACACCGGGGAGCTGTTTTTT. It translates to CASSLPVRGPNTGELFF. Combining the CDR3 with reference TRBV11-2 and TRBJ2-2 gives the whole variable domain EAGVAQSPRYKIIEKRQSVAFWCNPISGHATLYWYQQILGQGPKLLIQFQNNGVVDDSQLPKDRFSAERLKGVDSTLKIQPAKLEDSAVYLCASSLPVRGPNTGELFFGEGSRLTVL.